Shown below are 15 T cell receptor beta chains from a single sample sequenced in a study of PD-1 blockade in mismatch repair-deficient tumors. Generated by immunoSEQ multiplex PCR, the TCRdb table keeps only in-frame clones and is missing some. The sample contains 45,000 to 55,000 clones, over 75% of which appear only once. Sample: peripheral blood, taken roughly 20 weeks after starting pembrolizumab. The receptor source for this set is an adult with mismatch repair-deficient cancer.

CDR3 DNA sequence: TGTGCCAGCAGCCCCTCGGGGAAGAACACTGAAGCTTTCTTT. It yields the protein CASSPSGKNTEAFF. This chain uses TRBV7-3 with TRBJ1-1; D remains ambiguous. Trimming stripped 5 bases from V and 1 base from J, with 11 bases between. The length of the CDR3 is 14 residues. Per germline, CDR1 SGHTA and CDR2 FQGTGA.

This chain joins TRBV29-1 and TRBJ2-5; D might be TRBD2 (5 bases). Trimming pared 4 bases from V and 5 bases from J, leaving 14 bases between. There are 13 residues in the CDR3. CDR1 is SQVTM and CDR2 is ANQGSEA in the germline V gene. CDR3 DNA: TGCAGCGTTGGACTGCCCCCGGGGGAGACCCAGTACTTC. Translating it yields CSVGLPPGETQYF.

V is TRBV19 and J is TRBJ2-5, with no clear D. The CDR3 has 11 residues. From germline, CDR1 is LNHDA and CDR2 SQIVND (reference sequence). Trimming stripped 6 bases from V and 8 bases from J, with 10 bases between. The CDR3 spells CASSPGATQYF. The CDR3 DNA reads TGTGCCAGTAGCCCAGGTGCCACCCAGTACTTC.

The chain recombines TRBV6-6 with TRBJ1-1; D is ambiguous. The germline gives CDR1 MNHNY, CDR2 SVGAGI (reference sequence). This CDR3 has 11 amino acids. Trimming shortened V by 5 bases and J by 10 bases, and 11 bases separated the two germline ends. The CDR3 DNA is TGTGCCAGCAGTCCGCGGCTCGGAGCTTTCTTT. It yields the protein CASSPRLGAFF.

The rearrangement joins TRBV30 to TRBJ2-2; tentative D call: TRBD1 (7 bases). CDR3 length: 16 residues. Trimming stripped 2 bases from V and 1 base from J, with 14 bases between. The germline gives CDR1 GTSNPN, CDR2 SVGIG (reference sequence). Written as DNA, the CDR3 is TGTGCCTGGAGTCGCAAGCAGGGGGGGAACACCGGGGAGCTGTTTTTT. Amino acid sequence: CAWSRKQGGNTGELFF.

The CDR3 nucleotides read TGTGCCAGCAGCTTAACGGATAAGACCCAGTACTTC. Translation gives CASSLTDKTQYF. The chain employs TRBV7-9 and TRBJ2-5; the D is unclear. The V and J ends lost 2 bases and 6 bases respectively, with 7 bases between them. This CDR3 is 12 amino acids long. From germline, CDR1 is SEHNR and CDR2 FQNEAQ (reference sequence).

This rearrangement joins TRBV10-3 to TRBJ2-5; D ambiguous. The V end lost 3 bases, the J end lost 7 bases, and 6 bases lay between the germline ends. From germline, CDR1 is ENHRY and CDR2 SYGVKD. The CDR3 extends over 11 amino acids. The CDR3 DNA follows: TGTGCCATCAGTGAAATAGGGACCCAGTACTTC. Translating it yields CAISEIGTQYF.

The genes are TRBV7-9 and TRBJ2-1; TRBD2 aligns across 9 bases. V lost 5 bases, J lost 9 bases, and 11 bases stayed unmatched. Germline lookup yields CDR1 SEHNR and CDR2 FQNEAQ (reference sequence). There are 15 residues in the CDR3. The CDR3, as DNA: TGTGCCAGCAGCCAGGGTCTAGCGGGAAGCGGTGAGCAGTTCTTC. The encoded protein is CASSQGLAGSGEQFF.

With respect to this clone: One junction end disagrees with the germline gene, perhaps due to a read error. The V call is TRBV7-7, the J call TRBJ2-3; 10 bases line up with TRBD2. The CDR3 loop spans 18 amino acids. CDR1 and CDR2 (germline): SSHAT, FNYEAQ (reference sequence). Written as DNA, the CDR3 is TGTGCTAGCAGCTTAGGAGCGGGAGGGCCCCGAAGCACAGATACGCAGTATTTT. Translation: CASSLGAGGPRSTDTQYF.

The V call is TRBV14, the J call TRBJ1-3; D gene unclear. There are 15 residues in the CDR3. The ends were cut back, 4 bases at V and 3 bases at J, with 13 bases in the middle. Germline V gene sequence: CDR1 SGHDN, CDR2 FVKESK. The CDR3 region has the DNA TGTGCCAGCAGCCCCGCAGGAATGATTGGAAACACCATATATTTT. Encoded protein: CASSPAGMIGNTIYF.

The V call is TRBV29-1, the J call TRBJ2-1, with D perhaps being TRBD1 or TRBD2 (5 bases each). The CDR3 spans 16 residues. The V and J ends lost 0 bases and 0 bases respectively, with 12 bases between them. From germline, CDR1 is SQVTM and CDR2 ANQGSEA. CDR3 bases: TGCAGCGTTGAAGATCTTGGGGGTACCTCCTACAATGAGCAGTTCTTC. It is translated as CSVEDLGGTSYNEQFF.

The CDR3 bases are TGTGCCAGCAGTTACGTTACTAGCGGGAGGGCAGATACGCAGTATTTT. It is translated as CASSYVTSGRADTQYF. The chain combines TRBV6-6 with TRBJ2-3, with TRBD2 matching over 13 bases. Trimming at V came to 2 bases and at J to 4 bases, leaving 3 bases not matched to a gene. This CDR3 spans 16 amino acids. From germline, CDR1 is MNHNY and CDR2 SVGAGI (reference sequence).

The V call is TRBV5-4, the J call TRBJ2-6, with 9 bases matching TRBD1. Germline trimming cut 4 bases from V and 0 bases from J; bases unmatched to any gene: 8. The CDR3 is 18 amino acids. Germline assignment: CDR1 SGHNT and CDR2 YYREEE (reference sequence). The CDR3 nucleotides read TGTGCCAGCAGCCTGAGGGGACAGGGCCCCTCTGGGGCCAACGTCCTGACTTTC. Translated: CASSLRGQGPSGANVLTF.

The rearrangement links TRBV4-3 to TRBJ1-5; D not resolved. The CDR3 loop spans 15 amino acids. V was cut by 3 bases and J by 1 base, with 10 bases left in between. Germline CDR1 LGHNA, CDR2 YSLEER. The CDR3 loop reads CASSHGTGSNQPQHF. The CDR3, as DNA: TGCGCCAGCAGCCATGGAACGGGGAGCAATCAGCCCCAGCATTTT.

The chain has TRBV27 and TRBJ2-1; D is possibly TRBD1 or TRBD2 (6 bases each). Germline CDR1 and CDR2: MNHEY and SMNVEV (reference sequence). This CDR3 comprises 16 residues. Trimming took off 3 bases at V and 3 bases at J, with 15 bases between the two ends. CDR3 residues: CASSFPTGAGYNEQFF. CDR3 sequence (DNA): TGTGCCAGCAGTTTTCCTACGGGGGCGGGCTACAATGAGCAGTTCTTC.